The rows below give T cell receptor beta chains drawn from one sample of a study of CD8+ T cells in alopecia areata. TCRdb keeps only in-frame clones here, not all; method: immunoSEQ multiplex PCR. The sample has approximately 160,000 clones, approximately 57% seen once. Sequencing was performed on CD4+ T cells sorted from blood, taken at week 24, from a patient treated with tofacitinib. Every receptor here comes from a human donor with alopecia areata. CDR3s include the opening cysteine and the closing phenylalanine or tryptophan. D genes are given only for firm matches. Some rows have no size entry. The others give once, few or many, or a class for an expanded clone.

d_call,j_call,clone_size,v_call,cdr3_aa,cdr3_nt
TRBD1,TRBJ2-7,-,TRBV30,CAWEGTGGTSEQYF,TGTGCCTGGGAAGGGACAGGGGGTACGAGCGAGCAGTACTTC
TRBD1,TRBJ2-5,few,TRBV2,CASSVQTGVIQETQYF,TGTGCCAGCAGTGTACAGACAGGGGTTATCCAAGAGACCCAGTACTTC
TRBD1,TRBJ1-1,-,TRBV29-1,CSIRQGHTEAFF,TGCAGCATAAGACAGGGGCACACTGAAGCTTTCTTT
-,TRBJ1-1,-,TRBV5-1,CASSRANTEAFF,TGCGCCAGCAGCAGGGCGAACACTGAAGCTTTCTTT
-,TRBJ1-1,-,TRBV5-6,CASSLGGFGTEAFF,TGTGCCAGCAGCTTAGGGGGATTTGGCACTGAAGCTTTCTTT
TRBD1,TRBJ2-7,-,TRBV7-9,CASSSGTGGSGEQYF,TGTGCCAGCAGCTCCGGGACAGGGGGCTCGGGGGAGCAGTACTTC
-,TRBJ1-2,few,TRBV29-1,CSVENGYTF,TGCAGCGTTGAGAATGGCTACACCTTC
-,TRBJ2-5,-,TRBV7-8,CASSLEKTQYF,TGTGCCAGCAGCTTAGAGAAGACCCAGTACTTC
-,TRBJ2-1,-,TRBV5-1,CASSPEGVYNEQFF,TGCGCCAGCAGTCCCGAGGGGGTCTACAATGAGCAGTTCTTC
TRBD1,TRBJ1-1,-,TRBV18,CASSGRQGGSTEAFF,TGTGCCAGCTCCGGACGACAGGGGGGGAGCACTGAAGCTTTCTTT